The 30 T cell receptor beta chains presented below share a single source sample, sequenced in a study of shared clonotypes between healthy human individuals. Profiling relied on immunoSEQ multiplex PCR, and the TCRdb table lists in-frame clones only, not all of them. The table records fewer than 550,000 clones, over 60% of them present only once. The sample consisted of PBMCs. Every receptor here comes from a woman aged 40 to 49 in good health. Some clones in this sample may be carry-over from other donors' samples.

The sample holds a few counts of this clone. This chain links TRBV7-8 with TRBJ2-7; the match to TRBD2 covers 7 bases. Germline V gives CDR1 SGHVS, CDR2 FQNEAQ. V lost 1 base, J lost 3 bases, and 6 bases stayed unmatched. The CDR3 contains 15 residues. Written as DNA, the CDR3 is TGTGCCAGCAGCTTAGGTCGGGGGGTCGTCTACGAGCAGTACTTC. The encoded protein is CASSLGRGVVYEQYF.

There are a few counts of this clone. The V gene is TRBV7-6, the J gene TRBJ1-2, with D perhaps matching TRBD1 (6 bases). This CDR3 contains 13 residues. The V gene lost 6 bases and the J gene lost 8 bases, with 16 bases spanning the gap. The germline V gene has CDR1 SGHVS and CDR2 FNYEAQ. The CDR3 coding sequence is TGTGCCAGCAGGATGAACAGGGATGAGGGCTACACCTTC. This encodes CASRMNRDEGYTF.

The V call is TRBV29-1, the J call TRBJ2-2; 12 nucleotides align to TRBD2. This CDR3 spans 13 amino acids. V dropped 6 bases and J dropped 7; count of bases not matched to a gene: 3. Germline CDR1 reads SQVTM; CDR2 reads ANQGSEA. Written as DNA, the CDR3 is TGCAGCGTGGCGACTAGCGGGAGCGGGGAGCTGTTTTTT. Its translation is CSVATSGSGELFF.

The gene calls are TRBV30 and TRBJ1-5; D ambiguous. CDR1 and CDR2 (germline): GTSNPN, SVGIG (reference sequence). The CDR3 length is 12 residues. With 1 base removed from V and 11 bases from J, the gap between germline ends came to 12 bases. The CDR3 here is CAWSASFSAQHF. CDR3 nucleotides: TGTGCCTGGAGTGCAAGCTTCTCTGCCCAGCATTTT.

The genes are TRBV6-1 and TRBJ2-3; D gene ambiguous. The V gene's germline CDR1 is MNHNS and CDR2 SASEGT. This CDR3 region has 16 residues. The V and J ends lost 2 bases and 1 base respectively, with 13 bases between them. The CDR3 reads CASSESTTFRTDTQYF. The CDR3 bases are TGTGCCAGCAGTGAATCCACAACTTTTCGCACAGATACGCAGTATTTT.

The V call is TRBV5-1, the J call TRBJ1-4; unclear D gene. The germline V gene encodes CDR1 SGHRS and CDR2 YFSETQ. Trimming cost V 4 bases and J 6 bases, with 16 bases left between them. The CDR3 is made up of 15 amino acids. For the CDR3, the DNA is TGCGCCAGCAGCCTAAAAGGGTTCCGGGATGAAAAACTGTTTTTT. Encoded protein: CASSLKGFRDEKLFF.

This clone has only one observation. This sequence joins TRBV27 and TRBJ1-1, with TRBD1 as a possible D gene (5 bases). Between the trimmed V and J ends, which lost 3 bases and 3 bases, there was a span of 11 bases. This CDR3 comprises 14 residues. Germline-derived CDR1 and CDR2 are MNHEY and SMNVEV (reference sequence). The CDR3: CASSFNFRDTEAFF. The DNA of the CDR3 is TGTGCCAGCAGTTTCAATTTCAGGGACACTGAAGCTTTCTTT.

V usage is TRBV6-1 and J usage is TRBJ2-1, with 10 bases lining up with TRBD1. The germline V gene encodes CDR1 MNHNS and CDR2 SASEGT. The trim removed 3 bases at V and 7 bases at J, leaving 6 bases unmatched. The CDR3 spans 15 residues. In DNA form, the CDR3 reads TGTGCCAGCAGTGAGCCGGGACAGGGGAATAATGAGCAGTTCTTC. Translation: CASSEPGQGNNEQFF.

This clone was recorded once. This sequence may be a read error, since a much larger clone differs from it by one base. The chain links TRBV27 to TRBJ1-2; 8 nucleotides agree with TRBD1. Germline trimming cut 6 bases from V and 4 bases from J; bases unmatched to any gene: 1. Germline V gene sequence: CDR1 MNHEY, CDR2 SMNVEV (reference sequence). The CDR3 is made up of 12 amino acids. In nucleotides, the CDR3 is TGTGCCAGCAGCACAGGGGGCTATGGCTACACCTTC. This translates into CASSTGGYGYTF.

The chain links TRBV4-3 to TRBJ2-6, with D maybe TRBD2 (6 bases). Germline V CDR1 and CDR2: LGHNA, YSLEER. V was trimmed by 1 base and J by 0 bases, leaving 16 bases between them. The CDR3 runs 19 residues. DNA for the CDR3: TGCGCCAGCAGCCAAGTTAAGTCTATAGCGGCCTCTGGGGCCAACGTCCTGACTTTC. Protein sequence: CASSQVKSIAASGANVLTF.

This chain joins TRBV30 and TRBJ2-2; 7 nucleotides line up with TRBD1. Germline V gives CDR1 GTSNPN, CDR2 SVGIG (reference sequence). CDR3 length: 14 amino acids. Unmatched junction bases numbered 7, after V lost 2 bases and J lost 7 bases. CDR3 amino acids: CAWSTQGVGGELFF. The CDR3 DNA reads TGTGCCTGGAGTACTCAGGGGGTAGGCGGGGAGCTGTTTTTT.

CDR3 sequence reads: CASRRDGEGYNEQFF. CDR3 in DNA: TGTGCCAGCAGACGCGACGGGGAGGGCTACAATGAGCAGTTCTTC. The J gene is TRBJ2-1, the V gene TRBV27; 7 nucleotides line up with TRBD2. Germline lookup yields CDR1 MNHEY and CDR2 SMNVEV (reference sequence). After removal of 6 bases from V and 3 bases from J, the junction contained 8 bases not matched to a gene. The CDR3 is 15 amino acids.

The V call is TRBV5-4, the J call TRBJ1-2; 9 positions match TRBD1. The CDR3 runs 13 residues. V gave up 4 bases and J gave up 4 bases; unmatched junction bases: 2. Germline V gene lookup returns CDR1 SGHNT and CDR2 YYREEE (reference sequence). The CDR3: CASSQQGAYGYTF. CDR3 in DNA: TGTGCCAGCAGCCAACAGGGGGCCTATGGCTACACCTTC.

V is TRBV29-1 and J is TRBJ1-2; possible D gene TRBD1, 6 bases. Germline-derived CDR1 and CDR2 are SQVTM and ANQGSEA. This CDR3 spans 16 amino acids. Trimming took 2 bases from V and 4 from J, leaving 20 bases between them. The CDR3 spells CSVETVKTGWCYGYTF. CDR3 bases: TGCAGCGTTGAAACGGTAAAGACAGGTTGGTGCTATGGCTACACCTTC.

The chain joins TRBV6-6 to TRBJ2-1, with TRBD2 matching over 9 bases. CDR1 and CDR2 from the germline V gene are MNHNY and SVGAGI (reference sequence). V was clipped by 2 bases and J by 7 bases; unmatched bases: 9. CDR3 size: 16 residues. DNA of the CDR3: TGTGCCAGCAGTTACGGGCGGGAGGGCCGCTGGAATGAGCAGTTCTTC. Amino acids: CASSYGREGRWNEQFF.

J is TRBJ2-3 and V is TRBV4-1; no clear D. V lost 1 base to trimming and J lost 5 bases, with 10 bases between them. Germline V gene sequence: CDR1 MGHRA, CDR2 YSYEKL. The CDR3 has 14 amino acids. CDR3 DNA: TGCGCCAGCAGCCAAGTACTCGGAGAAGATACGCAGTATTTT. Protein: CASSQVLGEDTQYF.

This clone appeared many times. At the DNA level, this CDR3 is encoded by other sequences in the same sample as well. V and J are TRBV5-1 and TRBJ1-1, with a tentative D call TRBD1 (5 bases). This CDR3 is 15 amino acids long. Deletions cut 6 bases from V and 0 bases from J, with 15 bases between. Germline V CDR1 and CDR2: SGHRS, YFSETQ. The CDR3 protein is CASTLGGLVNTEAFF. The CDR3 DNA follows: TGCGCCAGCACCCTGGGGGGGTTGGTGAACACTGAAGCTTTCTTT. Using reference TRBV5-1 and TRBJ1-1 for the parts outside the CDR3, the full variable domain is KAGVTQTPRYLIKTRGQQVTLSCSPISGHRSVSWYQQTPGQGLQFLFEYFSETQRNKGNFPGRFSGRQFSNSRSEMNVSTLELGDSALYLCASTLGGLVNTEAFFGQGTRLTVV.

The chain is built from TRBV5-1 and TRBJ2-1; D might be TRBD2 (6 bases). The CDR3 runs to 13 residues. The V gene lost 1 base and the J gene lost 8 bases, with 10 bases spanning the gap. In germline, CDR1 is SGHRS, CDR2 YFSETQ. Here the CDR3 DNA reads TGCGCCAGCAGCTTGCCGGGAGTTGATGAGCAGTTCTTC. Translating it yields CASSLPGVDEQFF. The variable domain in full, completed from reference TRBV5-1 and TRBJ2-1, reads KAGVTQTPRYLIKTRGQQVTLSCSPISGHRSVSWYQQTPGQGLQFLFEYFSETQRNKGNFPGRFSGRQFSNSRSEMNVSTLELGDSALYLCASSLPGVDEQFFGPGTRLTVL.

This clone was counted a few times. J is TRBJ1-2 and V is TRBV5-4; 10 bases fit TRBD1. This CDR3 comprises 16 residues. The germline V gene encodes CDR1 SGHNT and CDR2 YYREEE (reference sequence). Trimming took 5 bases from V and 2 from J; bases not matched to a gene: 9. The CDR3 DNA reads TGTGCCAGCAGTTCAGGGACAGGGGTATGGAACTATGGCTACACCTTC. This codes for CASSSGTGVWNYGYTF. Together with reference TRBV5-4 and TRBJ1-2, the CDR3 gives the full variable domain: ETGVTQSPTHLIKTRGQQVTLRCSSQSGHNTVSWYQQALGQGPQFIFQYYREEENGRGNFPPRFSGLQFPNYSSELNVNALELDDSALYLCASSSGTGVWNYGYTFGSGTRLTVV.

In this sample, this clone turned up a few times. The chain employs TRBV23-1 and TRBJ2-2; D gene unclear. TRBV23-1 is designated an ORF whose function remains uncertain. The ends were cut back, 2 bases at V and 5 bases at J, with 18 bases in the middle. CDR3 length: 17 amino acids. CDR3 in DNA: TGCGCCAGCAGTCAACGCCGGAGTGGTTATAGGACCGGGGAGCTGTTTTTT. It yields the protein CASSQRRSGYRTGELFF.

CDR3 coding DNA: TGTGCCAGCAGCTTAGACAGTGTCCCGGGGAATGAGCAGTTCTTC. Translating gives CASSLDSVPGNEQFF. J is TRBJ2-1 and V is TRBV7-2, with D possibly being TRBD2 (5 bases). Germline lookup yields CDR1 SGHTA and CDR2 FQGNSA. V was pared by 1 base and J by 7 bases, with 14 bases between. This CDR3 contains 15 residues.

This chain joins TRBV28 and TRBJ2-3, with TRBD2 identical over 10 bases. CDR1 is MDHEN and CDR2 is SYDVKM in the germline V gene. The CDR3 spans 20 residues. The V gene end was trimmed by 2 bases and the J gene end by 2 bases; junction bases not matched to a gene: 16. DNA of the CDR3: TGTGCCAGCAGTTTAAGGAGGGGAGCGGGAGGGTCCCATTCCACAGATACGCAGTATTTT. Protein product: CASSLRRGAGGSHSTDTQYF.

This clone was detected only a few times. This chain links TRBV27 with TRBJ1-4; no firm D call. This CDR3 has 15 amino acids. In germline, CDR1 is MNHEY, CDR2 SMNVEV (reference sequence). Trimming cost V 5 bases and J 4 bases, with 14 bases left between them. Written as DNA, the CDR3 is TGTGCCAGCAGTCACAGATACCCCATTAATGAAAAACTGTTTTTT. Translating it yields CASSHRYPINEKLFF.

Regarding this clone: The same CDR3 also results from other DNA sequences found in this sample. The V and J genes are TRBV18 and TRBJ1-2; D might be TRBD1 (5 bases). With 1 base removed from V and 5 bases from J, the gap between germline ends came to 8 bases. The CDR3 loop spans 13 amino acids. In germline, CDR1 is KGHSH, CDR2 LQKENI. In DNA form, the CDR3 reads TGTGCCAGCTCACCACGGGCAGGGTATGGCTACACCTTC. Its translation: CASSPRAGYGYTF.

The chain joins TRBV6-5 to TRBJ1-1; D is unclear. The CDR3 is 13 amino acids. The V gene's germline CDR1 is MNHEY and CDR2 SVGAGI. Trimming shortened V by 7 bases and J by 2 bases, and 11 bases separated the two germline ends. The CDR3 loop is CASMVGGNTEAFF. The CDR3 DNA reads TGTGCCAGCATGGTGGGCGGAAACACTGAAGCTTTCTTT.

This rearrangement joins TRBV5-1 to TRBJ1-4, with 8 bases matching TRBD1. The CDR3 has 15 amino acids. Germline lookup yields CDR1 SGHRS and CDR2 YFSETQ. V lost 1 base, J lost 5 bases, and 4 bases stayed unmatched. The CDR3 loop is CASSLQGAGNEKLFF. In nucleotides, the CDR3 is TGCGCCAGCAGCTTGCAGGGGGCCGGCAATGAAAAACTGTTTTTT.

The gene calls are TRBV19 and TRBJ2-7, with 9 nucleotides matching TRBD1. Trimming took 3 bases from V and 5 from J; bases not matched to a gene: 8. There are 15 residues in the CDR3. In germline, CDR1 is LNHDA, CDR2 SQIVND (reference sequence). CDR3 residues: CASSIFGTGIDEQYF. CDR3 in DNA: TGTGCCAGTAGTATTTTCGGGACAGGGATTGACGAGCAGTACTTC.

CDR3 nucleotide sequence: TGTGCCAGCACCACAAACCTAGCGGGAGGCTACAATGAGCAGTTCTTC. This codes for CASTTNLAGGYNEQFF. The rearrangement joins TRBV9 to TRBJ2-1; 11 nucleotides match TRBD2. The length of the CDR3 is 16 residues. Germline CDR1 and CDR2: SGDLS and YYNGEE. V trimming: 6 bases; J trimming: 3 bases; junction bases outside the gene matches: 8.

This rearrangement joins TRBV5-1 to TRBJ2-3; perhaps TRBD1 as D (5 bases). This CDR3 is 14 amino acids long. Trimming took off 5 bases at V and 0 bases at J, with 10 bases between the two ends. CDR1 is SGHRS, CDR2 YFSETQ, per germline. This CDR3 is CASSQGVSTDTQYF. CDR3 bases: TGCGCCAGCAGTCAAGGGGTTAGCACAGATACGCAGTATTTT.

The V and J genes are TRBV19 and TRBJ2-1, with 7 nucleotides matching TRBD2. J was trimmed by 3 bases and V by 3 bases; bases with no gene match: 14. The CDR3 is 18 residues long. Germline lookup yields CDR1 LNHDA and CDR2 SQIVND (reference sequence). CDR3 nucleotides: TGTGCCAGTAGTATCGCCCCCCCCGCTAGCGGCCTCTACAATGAGCAGTTCTTC. Its translation: CASSIAPPASGLYNEQFF. Together with reference TRBV19 and TRBJ2-1, the CDR3 gives the full variable domain: DGGITQSPKYLFRKEGQNVTLSCEQNLNHDAMYWYRQDPGQGLRLIYYSQIVNDFQKGDIAEGYSVSREKKESFPLTVTSAQKNPTAFYLCASSIAPPASGLYNEQFFGPGTRLTVL.